The TCR beta chain described here comes from a study of T cells in Graves' hyperthyroidism and ophthalmopathy. The TCR beta CDR3 regions underwent amplification using RNA transcripts as the source. The study used the HTBI primer set for a first-round RT-PCR of the TCR CDR3. TCRdb analysed the multiplex PCR reads with MiXCR anew, one entry per CDR3 protein. The sample holds approximately 700,000 distinct CDR3 sequences, 45% seen once. Regarding the study as a whole: Ophthalmopathy was identified by the model a median 6.5 months ahead of onset. Blood also held most thyroid clonotypes expanded beyond 0.001.

This clonotype has just a few counts. As yet, its antigen is unknown. Researchers barred patients who had uncontrolled infection, other autoimmune disease, pregnancy or lactation. Based on clinical symptoms, serum thyroxine and TRAb, thyroid ultrasound and orbital computed tomography, diagnoses were reached. The sample was peripheral blood or thyroid tissue (not recorded which). The clonotype was recovered from an adult man with Graves' disease, either hyperthyroidism or ophthalmopathy (not recorded which).

The CDR3 reads CSARENSYNSPLHF. The DNA for the CDR3 is TGCAGTGCTAGAGAGAACTCCTATAATTCACCCCTCCACTTT. V and J are TRBV20-1 and TRBJ1-6; D unclear. This CDR3 region has 14 residues. V was clipped by 0 bases and J by 0 bases, with 3 bases between them. Per germline, CDR1 DFQATT and CDR2 SNEGSKA (reference sequence).